A single sample is the source of the 18 T cell receptor beta chains below, sequenced in a study of T-cell reconstitution after alpha-beta-depleted transplantation in children. The library targeted TCRbeta and was prepared with unique molecular identifiers. TCRdb re-called the PCR reads with MiXCR, one entry per CDR3 protein. The repertoire holds around 200,000 distinct CDR3 sequences, with roughly 15% as singletons. The source was PBMCs, mostly from graft donor cells, collected 360 days after TCRalphabeta/CD19-depleted stem cell transplant. These receptors came from a male patient aged 2-9 years who had a stem cell transplant for acute lymphoblastic leukemia, so the T cells may come from the graft donor.

This clonotype has a count of ten or more. V gene TRBV29-1 combines with J gene TRBJ2-3; 7 positions match TRBD2. The CDR3 sequence is 13 residues long. The V and J ends lost 6 bases and 2 bases, in that order; junction bases with no gene match: 5. From germline, CDR1 is SQVTM and CDR2 ANQGSEA. The CDR3 nucleotides read TGCAGCGTCCCACTAGCGTTCACAGATACGCAGTATTTT. Translated: CSVPLAFTDTQYF.

The CDR3 nucleotides are TGTGCCAGCAGCTTATCCAGTGATCACCAGAATACGCAGTATTTT. This translates into CASSLSSDHQNTQYF. The chain carries TRBV11-2 and TRBJ2-3; the D is unclear. V shed 2 bases and J shed 7 bases, with 16 bases lying between them. Germline loops: CDR1 SGHAT, CDR2 FQNNGV. The CDR3 sequence is 15 residues long.

The chain couples TRBV20-1 to TRBJ2-5, with 10 bases aligning to TRBD2. V trimming: 2 bases; J trimming: 4 bases; junction bases outside the gene matches: 10. The CDR3 sequence is 16 residues long. Germline CDR1 DFQATT, CDR2 SNEGSKA (reference sequence). This CDR3 is CSARIPSGRRGETQYF. In DNA form, the CDR3 reads TGCAGTGCTAGAATCCCTAGCGGGAGACGGGGAGAGACCCAGTACTTC.

In this sample, this clonotype turned up a few times. This rearrangement joins TRBV5-1 to TRBJ2-3; 8 positions agree with TRBD2. The CDR3 sequence is 14 residues long. Trimming removed 7 bases from V and 4 bases from J; junction bases left unmatched: 8. CDR1 and CDR2 (germline): SGHRS, YFSETQ. The CDR3 spells CASVSTSEPDTQYF. The CDR3 DNA follows: TGCGCCAGCGTATCGACTAGCGAGCCAGATACGCAGTATTTT. Variable domain in full (rest from reference TRBV5-1 and TRBJ2-3): KAGVTQTPRYLIKTRGQQVTLSCSPISGHRSVSWYQQTPGQGLQFLFEYFSETQRNKGNFPGRFSGRQFSNSRSEMNVSTLELGDSALYLCASVSTSEPDTQYFGPGTRLTVL.

There are a few counts of this clonotype. The J gene is TRBJ1-6, the V gene TRBV7-8, with D possibly matching TRBD1 (5 bases). The CDR3 is 12 amino acids. CDR1 is SGHVS, CDR2 FQNEAQ, per germline. V dropped 5 bases and J dropped 10 bases, with 9 bases sitting between them. This CDR3 is CASSPRGSPLHF. The CDR3 bases are TGTGCCAGCAGCCCAAGGGGATCACCCCTCCACTTT.

This clonotype was detected many times. This chain joins TRBV20-1 and TRBJ1-5, with 8 nucleotides matching TRBD1. J gave up 5 bases and V 6 bases, and 9 bases lay outside the gene matches. In germline, CDR1 is DFQATT, CDR2 SNEGSKA (reference sequence). The CDR3 extends over 14 amino acids. CDR3 DNA sequence: TGCAGTGCCAGATCAAACAGGGGGTATCAGCCCCAGCATTTT. Translation: CSARSNRGYQPQHF.

This rearrangement joins TRBV5-1 to TRBJ1-1; D is perhaps TRBD1 (6 bases). Trimming removed 4 bases at V and 1 base at J, with 11 bases between. Germline V lookup: CDR1 SGHRS, CDR2 YFSETQ. The CDR3 is 14 residues long. CDR3 region: CASSPGTKNTEAFF. The CDR3, as DNA: TGCGCCAGCAGCCCCGGGACAAAGAACACTGAAGCTTTCTTT.

This chain joins TRBV5-5 and TRBJ2-3; 7 bases line up with TRBD2. With V trimmed by 4 bases and J by 0 bases, 11 bases remained unmatched. Germline loops: CDR1 SGHKS, CDR2 YYEKEE (reference sequence). The CDR3 length is 17 residues. Here the CDR3 DNA reads TGTGCCAGCAGCCCGGCCTGGGGGGGGATTAGCACAGATACGCAGTATTTT. Translation gives CASSPAWGGISTDTQYF.

This chain joins TRBV9 and TRBJ1-1; D possibly corresponds to TRBD1 (5 bases). V was cut by 3 bases and J by 7 bases, with 13 bases left in between. This CDR3 is built from 13 residues. CDR1 is SGDLS and CDR2 is YYNGEE in the germline V gene. Here the CDR3 DNA reads TGTGCCAGCAGCGGCCGGGGCGTTGATGAAGCTTTCTTT. Protein product: CASSGRGVDEAFF.

This clonotype was detected only a few times. This chain uses TRBV6-5 with TRBJ2-7; D is unresolved. This CDR3 contains 15 residues. Trimming cost V 4 bases and J 3 bases, with 16 bases left between them. Germline-derived CDR1 and CDR2 are MNHEY and SVGAGI. CDR3 sequence reads: CASSWTGSDVYEQYF. The CDR3 DNA reads as TGTGCCAGCAGTTGGACCGGGTCAGACGTCTACGAGCAGTACTTC.

V and J are TRBV5-1 and TRBJ1-3; 7 bases are shared with TRBD1. The CDR3 runs to 15 residues. V lost 4 bases and J lost 2; bases outside the gene matches: 6. Germline CDR1 SGHRS, CDR2 YFSETQ. CDR3: CASSPETGTGNTIYF. The CDR3 nucleotides read TGCGCCAGCAGCCCCGAGACAGGGACTGGAAACACCATATATTTT.

This chain connects TRBV6-1 to TRBJ2-2, with TRBD2 matching 8 bases. CDR3 length: 16 residues. Germline values: CDR1 MNHNS, CDR2 SASEGT. With 7 bases clipped from V and 1 base from J, the junction kept 8 bases outside the gene matches. Here the CDR3 reads CASIPRGGLNTGELFF. Written as DNA, the CDR3 is TGTGCCAGCATTCCCCGCGGGGGGTTGAACACCGGGGAGCTGTTTTTT.

The rearrangement joins TRBV11-2 to TRBJ2-7, with TRBD1 matching over 10 bases. The CDR3 spans 15 residues. The V segment lost 3 bases and the J segment 3 bases; nucleotides outside the gene matches: 5. CDR1 and CDR2 (germline): SGHAT, FQNNGV. The DNA of the CDR3 is TGTGCCAGCAGCTTTCCGGGACAGGGGCACTACGAGCAGTACTTC. Translated: CASSFPGQGHYEQYF.

This clonotype occurred a few times. The rearrangement links TRBV12-3 or TRBV12-4 to TRBJ2-1; perhaps D is TRBD1 or TRBD2 (6 bases each). Trimming took off 5 bases at V and 4 bases at J, with 21 bases between the two ends. This CDR3 has 17 amino acids. As DNA, the CDR3 is TGTGCCAGCAGTCTCCGAGTGGGGGGCCGCACGTACAATGAGCAGTTCTTC. Translating gives CASSLRVGGRTYNEQFF.

This clonotype was seen only a few times. The CDR3 protein is CASSTDRTGTEAFF. DNA of the CDR3: TGTGCCAGTAGTACGGACAGGACGGGGACTGAAGCTTTCTTT. V usage is TRBV19 and J usage is TRBJ1-1; the match to TRBD1 covers 7 bases. V trimming: 4 bases; J trimming: 5 bases; junction bases outside the gene matches: 7. CDR3 size: 14 residues. The germline V gene encodes CDR1 LNHDA and CDR2 SQIVND (reference sequence).

This clonotype has a count of ten or more. CDR3 sequence (DNA): TGTGCCAGCAGCATTGGACGGTACGAGCAGTACTTC. Its translation is CASSIGRYEQYF. V is TRBV28 and J is TRBJ2-7; no clear D gene. The CDR3 has 12 residues. Germline lookup yields CDR1 MDHEN and CDR2 SYDVKM. Trimming removed 6 bases from V and 4 bases from J, with 10 bases in between.

The V gene is TRBV12-3 or TRBV12-4, the J gene TRBJ2-1; D not resolved. The length of the CDR3 is 11 residues. V lost 2 bases and J lost 6, with 2 bases in between. The DNA of the CDR3 is TGTGCCAGCAGTTTAACCAATGAGCAGTTCTTC. Residues: CASSLTNEQFF.

V is TRBV6-2 or TRBV6-3 and J is TRBJ2-7; D not certain. The V gene lost 3 bases and the J gene lost 3 bases, with 6 bases spanning the gap. The CDR3 sequence is 12 residues long. Germline CDR1 is MNHEY and CDR2 is SVGEGT. For the CDR3, the DNA is TGTGCCAGCAGTTATACCTTCTACGAGCAGTACTTC. This codes for CASSYTFYEQYF.